A selection of T cell receptor beta chains follows, all from one sample in a study of STAT5B mutations in CD4+ large granular lymphocyte leukemia. Profiling relied on immunoSEQ multiplex PCR, and the TCRdb table lists in-frame clones only, not all of them. This repertoire shows just over 40,000 clones, roughly 84% found once; its top ten account for just under 0.35%. Sequencing was performed on CD4+ T cells from blood buffy coats. The receptors originated from a human donor in good health. The CDR3 runs from the conserved cysteine through the conserved F or W. Fields, in order: CDR3 protein, CDR3 DNA, D gene, J gene, clone size, V gene. The D gene is left open where the match is weak. Clone sizes are given selectively: once, few, many, or a class where the clone is expanded.

CDR3: CASTDDITNEKLFF
DNA: TGCGCCAGCACCGATGACATAACTAATGAAAAACTGTTTTTT
D: NA
J: TRBJ1-4
size: NA
V: TRBV5-1

CDR3: CAWSVRLAHYF
DNA: TGTGCCTGGAGTGTCCGACTGGCCCACTACTTT
D: NA
J: TRBJ1-1
size: few
V: TRBV30

CDR3: CAWSRVNSPLHF
DNA: TGTGCCTGGAGCAGGGTTAATTCACCCCTCCACTTT
D: NA
J: TRBJ1-6
size: once
V: TRBV30

CDR3: CASSSGTDSPNEQFF
DNA: TGTGCCAGCAGCTCAGGGACAGACTCGCCCAATGAGCAGTTCTTC
D: TRBD1
J: TRBJ2-1
size: NA
V: TRBV7-3

CDR3: CSVEMAGGLGTQYF
DNA: TGCAGCGTTGAAATGGCAGGGGGCTTGGGGACCCAGTACTTC
D: TRBD1
J: TRBJ2-5
size: NA
V: TRBV29-1

CDR3: CASSLSGRNYGYTF
DNA: TGTGCCAGCAGCTTGTCGGGTCGGAACTATGGCTACACCTTC
D: NA
J: TRBJ1-2
size: NA
V: TRBV5-6

CDR3: CASSLGLAGGQRPETQYF
DNA: TGTGCCAGCAGCTTGGGACTAGCGGGGGGGCAAAGGCCGGAGACCCAGTACTTC
D: TRBD2
J: TRBJ2-5
size: NA
V: TRBV7-8

CDR3: CASRDDGRGKTQYF
DNA: TGTGCCAGCAGAGACGACGGGAGAGGGAAGACCCAGTACTTC
D: NA
J: TRBJ2-5
size: NA
V: TRBV2

CDR3: CASSRQGARGEKLFF
DNA: TGTGCCAGCAGCCGACAGGGGGCGAGGGGTGAAAAACTGTTTTTT
D: TRBD1
J: TRBJ1-4
size: few
V: TRBV11-2

CDR3: CASSWDWGVEGYEQYF
DNA: TGTGCCAGCAGCTGGGACTGGGGGGTAGAGGGGTACGAGCAGTACTTC
D: NA
J: TRBJ2-7
size: NA
V: TRBV6-6

CDR3: CASSSYKRGYNEQFF
DNA: TGTGCCAGCAGTTCCTACAAACGGGGCTACAATGAGCAGTTCTTC
D: NA
J: TRBJ2-1
size: NA
V: TRBV27

CDR3: CASSIGQVRWNEQFF
DNA: TGTGCCAGTAGTATAGGACAGGTACGGTGGAATGAGCAGTTCTTC
D: NA
J: TRBJ2-1
size: NA
V: TRBV19

CDR3: CATSRVHGKPGYGYTF
DNA: TGTGCCACCAGCAGAGTGCATGGCAAACCGGGGTATGGCTACACCTTC
D: NA
J: TRBJ1-2
size: NA
V: TRBV15

CDR3: CASTWSSGRGTQYF
DNA: TGTGCCAGCACATGGTCTAGCGGGAGAGGTACGCAGTATTTT
D: TRBD2
J: TRBJ2-3
size: NA
V: TRBV27

CDR3: CSVENPGQGGYTF
DNA: TGCAGCGTTGAGAATCCGGGACAGGGTGGCTACACCTTC
D: TRBD1
J: TRBJ1-2
size: NA
V: TRBV29-1

CDR3: CAWSRGVNNEQFF
DNA: TGTGCCTGGAGTAGGGGGGTCAACAATGAGCAGTTCTTC
D: NA
J: TRBJ2-1
size: NA
V: TRBV30

CDR3: CASSMVPDWPQHF
DNA: TGTGCCAGTAGTATGGTTCCCGATTGGCCCCAGCATTTT
D: NA
J: TRBJ1-5
size: few
V: TRBV19

CDR3: CASRFRTGNYGYTF
DNA: TGCGCCAGCAGATTCCGCACTGGGAACTATGGCTACACCTTC
D: NA
J: TRBJ1-2
size: NA
V: TRBV5-1

CDR3: CASSVGGNGQPQHF
DNA: TGTGCCAGCAGTGTGGGGGGGAACGGTCAGCCCCAGCATTTT
D: NA
J: TRBJ1-5
size: NA
V: TRBV2

CDR3: CASSTAADEKLFF
DNA: TGTGCCAGTAGTACGGCGGCAGATGAAAAACTGTTTTTT
D: NA
J: TRBJ1-4
size: NA
V: TRBV19

CDR3: CASSLRQGATEAFF
DNA: TGTGCCAGCAGCCTTAGACAGGGGGCCACTGAAGCTTTCTTT
D: TRBD1
J: TRBJ1-1
size: NA
V: TRBV7-9

CDR3: CASRDRVSGYNEQFF
DNA: TGTGCCAGCAGAGACAGGGTCAGCGGCTACAATGAGCAGTTCTTC
D: TRBD1
J: TRBJ2-1
size: NA
V: TRBV2

CDR3: CASSTGGGNTIYF
DNA: TGTGCCAGCAGCACCGGGGGTGGAAACACCATATATTTT
D: NA
J: TRBJ1-3
size: few
V: TRBV11-3

CDR3: CASSPGTGFDQTNTEAFF
DNA: TGTGCCAGCTCACCCGGGACAGGGTTTGATCAAACGAACACTGAAGCTTTCTTT
D: TRBD1
J: TRBJ1-1
size: once
V: TRBV18

CDR3: CASSPGTGTNQPQHF
DNA: TGTGCCAGCAGCCCTGGGACAGGGACCAATCAGCCCCAGCATTTT
D: TRBD1
J: TRBJ1-5
size: NA
V: TRBV6-6

CDR3: CASSDGQRYQETQYF
DNA: TGTGCCAGCAGTGATGGCCAGCGCTACCAAGAGACCCAGTACTTC
D: NA
J: TRBJ2-5
size: NA
V: TRBV25-1

CDR3: CASSLVGVGNNQPQHF
DNA: TGTGCCAGCAGCTTAGTAGGGGTGGGTAACAATCAGCCCCAGCATTTT
D: NA
J: TRBJ1-5
size: NA
V: TRBV7-2

CDR3: CASTGSGTGPYEQYF
DNA: TGTGCCAGTACAGGGTCGGGGACAGGACCCTACGAGCAGTACTTC
D: TRBD1
J: TRBJ2-7
size: NA
V: TRBV18

CDR3: CAISTNFESPYEQYF
DNA: TGTGCCATCAGCACCAATTTCGAGTCCCCCTACGAGCAGTACTTC
D: NA
J: TRBJ2-7
size: NA
V: TRBV10-3

CDR3: CASSIQGETQYF
DNA: TGTGCCAGTAGTATTCAGGGAGAGACCCAGTACTTC
D: NA
J: TRBJ2-5
size: NA
V: TRBV19

CDR3: CASSTGGVGTDTQYF
DNA: TGTGCCAGCAGCACAGGGGGCGTTGGCACAGATACGCAGTATTTT
D: TRBD1
J: TRBJ2-3
size: NA
V: TRBV7-3

CDR3: CASSETGNVYEQYF
DNA: TGTGCCAGCAGCGAAACAGGGAATGTCTACGAGCAGTACTTC
D: NA
J: TRBJ2-7
size: NA
V: TRBV5-8

CDR3: CSESQGAAGYTF
DNA: TGCAGCGAATCACAAGGGGCAGCAGGCTACACCTTC
D: NA
J: TRBJ1-2
size: NA
V: TRBV29-1

CDR3: CASSEAGRGRGYGYTF
DNA: TGTGCCAGCAGTGAGGCAGGAAGGGGACGCGGCTATGGCTACACCTTC
D: NA
J: TRBJ1-2
size: few
V: TRBV2